This T cell receptor (beta chain) was retrieved from a study of shared clonotypes between healthy human individuals. Looked up from germline, CDR1 is SEHNR and CDR2 is FQNEAQ (reference sequence). The CDR3 is made up of 13 amino acids. Profiling relied on immunoSEQ multiplex PCR, and the TCRdb table lists in-frame clones only, not all of them. The sample lists about a million clones; approximately 70% were seen once. The sequence was collected from a man aged 18 to 30 in good health. This chain joins TRBV7-9 and TRBJ2-5; D not resolved. Judging by the DNA end, TRBJ2-7 fits better; the J call may be wrong. Sequenced: memory CD4+ T cells sorted from blood. Noted subset: CD45RA-negative fraction. Written as DNA, the CDR3 is TGTGCCAGCAGCAGGGTTAACGACCACGAGCAGTACTTC. Its translation is CASSRVNDHEQYF.